The source of this T cell receptor beta chain is a study of control samples from healthy donors and cancer patients. The junction had 17 bases not matched to a gene; V was cut back by 6 bases and J by 7 bases. Germline-derived CDR1 and CDR2 are MNHNY and SVGAGI (reference sequence). The CDR3 runs 16 residues. Generated by immunoSEQ multiplex PCR, the TCRdb table keeps only in-frame clones and is missing some. The sample lists fewer than 300,000 clones, around 79% seen once, with about an eighth in the top ten. There are a few counts of this clone. This clonotype was sampled from an older woman with lung cancer. The rearrangement links TRBV6-6 to TRBJ1-1, with 7 bases lining up with TRBD1. The specimen was PBMCs. The CDR3 spells CASSAQNPRDSFEAFF. DNA of the CDR3: TGTGCCAGCAGCGCCCAAAACCCCCGGGACAGCTTTGAAGCTTTCTTT.